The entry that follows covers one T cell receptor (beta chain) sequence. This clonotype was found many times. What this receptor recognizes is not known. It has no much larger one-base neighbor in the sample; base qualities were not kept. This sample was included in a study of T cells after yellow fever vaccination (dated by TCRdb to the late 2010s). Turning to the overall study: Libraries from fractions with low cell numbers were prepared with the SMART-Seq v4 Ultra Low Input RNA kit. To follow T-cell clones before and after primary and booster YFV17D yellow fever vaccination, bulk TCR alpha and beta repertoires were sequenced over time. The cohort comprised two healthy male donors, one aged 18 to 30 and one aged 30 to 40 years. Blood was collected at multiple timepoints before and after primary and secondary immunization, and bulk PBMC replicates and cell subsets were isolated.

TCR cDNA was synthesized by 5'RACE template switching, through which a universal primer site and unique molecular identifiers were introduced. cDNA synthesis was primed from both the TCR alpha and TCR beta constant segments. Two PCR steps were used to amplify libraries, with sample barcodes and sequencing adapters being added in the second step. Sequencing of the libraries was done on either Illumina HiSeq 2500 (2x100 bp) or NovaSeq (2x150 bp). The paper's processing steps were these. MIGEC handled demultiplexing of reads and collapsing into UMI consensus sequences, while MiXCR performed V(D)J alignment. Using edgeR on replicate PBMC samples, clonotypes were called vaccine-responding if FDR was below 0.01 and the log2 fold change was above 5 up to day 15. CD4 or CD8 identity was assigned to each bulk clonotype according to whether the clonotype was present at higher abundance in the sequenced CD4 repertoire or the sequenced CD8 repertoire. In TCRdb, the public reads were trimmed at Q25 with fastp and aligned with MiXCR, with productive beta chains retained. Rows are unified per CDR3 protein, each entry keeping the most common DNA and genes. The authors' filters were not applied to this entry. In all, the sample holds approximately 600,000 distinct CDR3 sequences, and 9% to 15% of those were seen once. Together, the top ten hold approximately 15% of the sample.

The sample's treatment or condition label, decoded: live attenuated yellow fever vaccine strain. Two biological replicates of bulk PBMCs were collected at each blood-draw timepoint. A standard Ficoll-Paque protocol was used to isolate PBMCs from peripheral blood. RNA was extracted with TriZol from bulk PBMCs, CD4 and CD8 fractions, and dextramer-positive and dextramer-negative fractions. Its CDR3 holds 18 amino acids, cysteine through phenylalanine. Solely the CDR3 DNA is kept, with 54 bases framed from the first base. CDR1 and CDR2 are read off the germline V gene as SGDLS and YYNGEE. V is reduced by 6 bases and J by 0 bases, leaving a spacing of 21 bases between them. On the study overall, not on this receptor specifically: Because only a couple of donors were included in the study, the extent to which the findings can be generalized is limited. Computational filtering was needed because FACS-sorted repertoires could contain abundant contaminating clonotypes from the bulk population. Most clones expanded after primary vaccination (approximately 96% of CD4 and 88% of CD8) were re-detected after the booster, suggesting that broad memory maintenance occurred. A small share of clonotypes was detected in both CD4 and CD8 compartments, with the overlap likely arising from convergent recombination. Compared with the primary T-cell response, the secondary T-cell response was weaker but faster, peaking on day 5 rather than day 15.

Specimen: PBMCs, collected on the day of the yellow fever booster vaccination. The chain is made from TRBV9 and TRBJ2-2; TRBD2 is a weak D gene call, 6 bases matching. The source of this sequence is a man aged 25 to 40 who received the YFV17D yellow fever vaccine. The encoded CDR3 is CASTKRPGEVSNTGELFF. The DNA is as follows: TGTGCCAGCACCAAACGACCCGGGGAGGTATCGAACACCGGGGAGCTGTTTTTT.